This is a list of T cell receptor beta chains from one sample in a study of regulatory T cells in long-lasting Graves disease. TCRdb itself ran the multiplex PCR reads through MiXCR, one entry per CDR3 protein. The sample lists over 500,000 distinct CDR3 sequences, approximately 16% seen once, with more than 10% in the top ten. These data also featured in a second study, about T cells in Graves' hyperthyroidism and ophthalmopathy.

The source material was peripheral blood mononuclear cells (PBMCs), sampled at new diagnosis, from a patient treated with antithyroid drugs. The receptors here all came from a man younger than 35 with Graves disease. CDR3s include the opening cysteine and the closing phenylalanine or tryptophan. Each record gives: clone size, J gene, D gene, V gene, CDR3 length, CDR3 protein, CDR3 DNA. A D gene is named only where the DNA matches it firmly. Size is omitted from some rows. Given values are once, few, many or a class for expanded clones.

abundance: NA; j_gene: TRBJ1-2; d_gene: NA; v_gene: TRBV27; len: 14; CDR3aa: CASTALDRPYGYTF; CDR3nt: TGTGCCAGCACCGCCCTCGACAGGCCCTATGGCTACACCTTC
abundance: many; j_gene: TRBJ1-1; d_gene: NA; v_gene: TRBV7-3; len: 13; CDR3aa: CASSLIQGAEAFF; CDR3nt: TGTGCCAGCAGCTTAATCCAGGGCGCTGAAGCTTTCTTT
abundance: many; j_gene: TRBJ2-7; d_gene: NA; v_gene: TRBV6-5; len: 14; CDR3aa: CASSSGLQTYEQYF; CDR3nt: TGTGCCAGCAGTTCGGGACTGCAAACCTACGAGCAGTACTTC
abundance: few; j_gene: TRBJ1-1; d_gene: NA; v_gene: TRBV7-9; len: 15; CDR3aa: CASSTWDDGGTEAFF; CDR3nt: TGTGCCAGCAGCACGTGGGACGATGGGGGGACTGAAGCTTTCTTT
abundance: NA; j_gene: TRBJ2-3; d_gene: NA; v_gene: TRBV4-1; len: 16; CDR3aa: CASSQQKVTSTDTQYF; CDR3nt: TGCGCCAGCAGCCAACAGAAGGTGACTAGCACAGATACGCAGTATTTT
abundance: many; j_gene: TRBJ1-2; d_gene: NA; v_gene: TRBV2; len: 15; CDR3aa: CASSERTLANYGYTF; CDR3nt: TGTGCCAGCAGTGAAAGGACACTTGCCAACTATGGCTACACCTTC
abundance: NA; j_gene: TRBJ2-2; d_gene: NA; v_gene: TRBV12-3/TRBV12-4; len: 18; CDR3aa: CASSLALNRGLSIGELFF; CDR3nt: TGTGCCAGCAGTTTAGCGCTAAATCGGGGACTTTCAATAGGGGAGCTGTTTTTT
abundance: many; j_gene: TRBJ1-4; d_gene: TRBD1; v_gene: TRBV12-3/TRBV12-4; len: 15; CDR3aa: CASSSRDSYNEKLFF; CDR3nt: TGTGCCAGCAGTTCCCGGGACAGCTATAATGAAAAACTGTTTTTT
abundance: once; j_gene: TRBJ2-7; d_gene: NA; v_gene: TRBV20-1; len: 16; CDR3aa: CSGLRDPHSDSYEQYF; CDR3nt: TGCAGTGGCCTCCGGGACCCCCACTCGGACAGCTACGAGCAGTACTTC
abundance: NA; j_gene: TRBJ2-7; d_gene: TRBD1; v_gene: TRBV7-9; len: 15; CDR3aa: CASSLKGQGIYEQYF; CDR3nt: TGTGCCAGCAGCTTAAAGGGACAGGGGATCTACGAGCAGTACTTC
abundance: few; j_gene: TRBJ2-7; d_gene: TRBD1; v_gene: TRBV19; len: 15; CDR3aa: CASSPGQVFSYEQYF; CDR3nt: TGTGCCAGTAGTCCCGGACAGGTCTTCTCCTACGAGCAGTACTTC
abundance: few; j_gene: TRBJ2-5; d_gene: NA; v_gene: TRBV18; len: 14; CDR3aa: CASSPGARQETQYF; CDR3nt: TGTGCCAGCTCACCAGGGGCACGGCAAGAGACCCAGTACTTC
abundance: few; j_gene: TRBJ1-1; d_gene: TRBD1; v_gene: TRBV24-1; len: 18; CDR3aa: CATSENKQGTAGNTEAFF; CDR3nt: TGTGCCACCAGTGAAAATAAACAGGGGACCGCGGGGAACACTGAAGCTTTCTTT
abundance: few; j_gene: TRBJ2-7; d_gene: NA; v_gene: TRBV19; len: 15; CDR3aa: CASSIAGQTSYEQYF; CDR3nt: TGTGCCAGTAGTATAGCCGGACAGACCTCCTACGAGCAGTACTTC
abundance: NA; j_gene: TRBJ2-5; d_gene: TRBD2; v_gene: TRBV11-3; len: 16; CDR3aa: CASSRVLAGVRETQYF; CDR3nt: TGTGCCAGCAGCCGCGTACTAGCGGGAGTGCGGGAGACCCAGTACTTC
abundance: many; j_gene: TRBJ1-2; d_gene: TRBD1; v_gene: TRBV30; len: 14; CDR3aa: CAWSHTGGGYGYTF; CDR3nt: TGTGCCTGGAGCCACACAGGGGGCGGCTATGGCTACACCTTC
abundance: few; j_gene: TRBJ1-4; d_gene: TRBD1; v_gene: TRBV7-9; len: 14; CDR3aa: CASSQGQFNEKLFF; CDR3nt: TGTGCCAGCAGCCAGGGACAGTTTAATGAAAAACTGTTTTTT
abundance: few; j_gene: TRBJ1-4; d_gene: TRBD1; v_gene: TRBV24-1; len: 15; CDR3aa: CATSGKQGADEKLFF; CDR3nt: TGTGCCACCAGTGGGAAGCAGGGGGCGGATGAAAAACTGTTTTTT
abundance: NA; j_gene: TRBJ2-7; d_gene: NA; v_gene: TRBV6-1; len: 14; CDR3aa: CASSEEVATYEQYF; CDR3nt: TGTGCCAGCAGTGAAGAGGTTGCAACCTACGAGCAGTACTTC
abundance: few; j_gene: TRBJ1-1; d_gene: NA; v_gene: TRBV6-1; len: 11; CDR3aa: CASGPTLGAFF; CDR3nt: TGTGCCAGTGGCCCTACCTTGGGAGCTTTCTTT
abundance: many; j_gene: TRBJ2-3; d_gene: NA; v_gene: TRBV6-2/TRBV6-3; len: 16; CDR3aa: CASSAPSGVRTDTQYF; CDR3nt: TGTGCCAGCAGTGCCCCCTCCGGAGTACGCACAGATACGCAGTATTTT
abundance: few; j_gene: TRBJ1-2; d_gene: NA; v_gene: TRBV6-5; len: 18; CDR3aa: CASSYSFFQGTFNYGYTF; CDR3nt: TGTGCCAGCAGTTACTCCTTTTTTCAAGGGACATTCAACTATGGCTACACCTTC
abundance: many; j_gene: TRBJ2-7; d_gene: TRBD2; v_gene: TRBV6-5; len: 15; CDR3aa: CASSYSSGSVHEQYF; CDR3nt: TGTGCCAGCAGTTACTCTAGCGGGAGCGTCCACGAGCAGTACTTC
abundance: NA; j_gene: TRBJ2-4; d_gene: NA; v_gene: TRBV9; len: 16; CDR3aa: CASSVAGELAKNIQYF; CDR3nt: TGTGCCAGCAGCGTAGCAGGGGAACTAGCCAAAAACATTCAGTACTTC
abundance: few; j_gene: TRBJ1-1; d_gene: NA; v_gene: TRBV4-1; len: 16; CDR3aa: CASSQPGEPPRDEAFF; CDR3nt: TGCGCCAGCAGCCAACCAGGGGAACCGCCGAGGGATGAAGCTTTCTTT
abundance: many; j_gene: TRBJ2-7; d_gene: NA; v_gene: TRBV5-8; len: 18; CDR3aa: CASSGLFPGQRFSYEQYF; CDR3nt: TGTGCCAGCAGCGGTCTCTTTCCGGGACAAAGGTTCTCCTACGAGCAGTACTTC
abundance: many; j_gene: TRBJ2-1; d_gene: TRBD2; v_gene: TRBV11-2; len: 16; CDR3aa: CASSSGRDYPLYEQFF; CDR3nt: TGTGCCAGCAGCTCTGGGCGGGACTACCCACTTTATGAGCAGTTCTTC
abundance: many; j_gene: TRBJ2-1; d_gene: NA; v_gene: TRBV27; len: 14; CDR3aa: CASSSLSSLGEQFF; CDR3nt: TGTGCCAGCAGTTCGCTTAGCTCCCTAGGTGAGCAGTTCTTC